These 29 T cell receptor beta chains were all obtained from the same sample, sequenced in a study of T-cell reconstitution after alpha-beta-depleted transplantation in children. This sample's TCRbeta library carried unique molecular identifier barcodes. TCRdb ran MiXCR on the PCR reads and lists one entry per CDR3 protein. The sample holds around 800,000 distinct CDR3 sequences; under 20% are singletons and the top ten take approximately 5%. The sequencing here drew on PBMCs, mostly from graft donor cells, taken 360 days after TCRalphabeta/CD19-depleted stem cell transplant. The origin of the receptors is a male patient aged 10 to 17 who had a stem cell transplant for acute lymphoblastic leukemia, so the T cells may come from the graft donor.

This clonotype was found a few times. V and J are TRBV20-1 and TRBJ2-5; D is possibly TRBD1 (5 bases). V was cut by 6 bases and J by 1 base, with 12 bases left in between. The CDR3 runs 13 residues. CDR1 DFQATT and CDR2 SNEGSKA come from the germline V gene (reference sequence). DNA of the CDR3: TGCAGTGCCCGAGACAGCCTCCAAGAGACCCAGTACTTC. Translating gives CSARDSLQETQYF.

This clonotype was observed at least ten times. The CDR3 DNA is TGTGCCAGCAGCTTTGTTTACAATGAGCAGTTCTTC. Amino acids: CASSFVYNEQFF. This sequence joins TRBV11-2 and TRBJ2-1; no clear D. There are 12 residues in the CDR3. Germline assignment: CDR1 SGHAT and CDR2 FQNNGV. V lost 3 bases and J 4 bases, leaving 4 bases between the germline ends.

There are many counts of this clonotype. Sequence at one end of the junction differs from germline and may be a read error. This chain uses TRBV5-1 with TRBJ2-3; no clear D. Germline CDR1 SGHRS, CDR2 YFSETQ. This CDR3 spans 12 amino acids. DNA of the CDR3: TGTGCCAGCAGCTTTACGGGCGATACGCAGTATTTT. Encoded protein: CASSFTGDTQYF.

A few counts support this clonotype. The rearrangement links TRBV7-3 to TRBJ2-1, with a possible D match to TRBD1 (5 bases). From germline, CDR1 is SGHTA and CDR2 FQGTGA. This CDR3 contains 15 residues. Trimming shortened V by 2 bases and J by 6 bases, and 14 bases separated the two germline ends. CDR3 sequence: CASSLSGADRNEQFF. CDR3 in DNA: TGTGCCAGCAGCTTATCTGGGGCCGATCGCAATGAGCAGTTCTTC. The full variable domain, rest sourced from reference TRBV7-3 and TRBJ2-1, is GAGVSQTPSNKVTEKGKYVELRCDPISGHTALYWYRQSLGQGPEFLIYFQGTGAADDSGLPNDRFFAVRPEGSVSTLKIQRTERGDSAVYLCASSLSGADRNEQFFGPGTRLTVL.

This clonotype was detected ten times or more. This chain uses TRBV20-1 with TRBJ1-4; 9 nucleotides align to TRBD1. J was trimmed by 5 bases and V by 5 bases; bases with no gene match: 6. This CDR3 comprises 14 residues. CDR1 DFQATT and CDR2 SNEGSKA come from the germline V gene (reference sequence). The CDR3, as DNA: TGCAGTGCTGCCCCGGGACAGGGAAATGAAAAACTGTTTTTT. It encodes CSAAPGQGNEKLFF.

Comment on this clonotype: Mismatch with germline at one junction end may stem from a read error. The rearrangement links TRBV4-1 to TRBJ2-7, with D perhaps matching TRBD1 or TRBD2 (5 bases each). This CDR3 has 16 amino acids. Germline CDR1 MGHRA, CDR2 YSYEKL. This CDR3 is CASSRTGTQLTYEQYF. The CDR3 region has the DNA TGCGCCAGCAGCCGGACGGGGACGCAGTTGACCTACGAGCAATACTTC.

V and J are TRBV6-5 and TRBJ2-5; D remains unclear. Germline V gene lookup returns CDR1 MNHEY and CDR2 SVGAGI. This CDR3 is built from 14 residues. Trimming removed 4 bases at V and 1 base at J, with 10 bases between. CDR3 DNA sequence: TGTGCCAGCAGTTCGTCGAGAAGCCAAGAGACCCAGTACTTC. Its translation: CASSSSRSQETQYF.

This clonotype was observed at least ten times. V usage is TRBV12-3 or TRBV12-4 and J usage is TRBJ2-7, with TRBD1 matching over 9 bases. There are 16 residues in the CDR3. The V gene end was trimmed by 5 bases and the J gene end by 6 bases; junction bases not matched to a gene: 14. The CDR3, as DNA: TGTGCCAGCAGTCCCATCCCGGGACAGGGCCCTTTCGAGCAGTACTTC. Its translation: CASSPIPGQGPFEQYF.

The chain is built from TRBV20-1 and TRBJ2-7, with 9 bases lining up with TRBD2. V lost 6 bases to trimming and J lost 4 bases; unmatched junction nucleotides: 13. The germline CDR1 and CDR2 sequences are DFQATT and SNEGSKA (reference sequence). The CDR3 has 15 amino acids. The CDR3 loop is CSAVSGRSYGYEQYF. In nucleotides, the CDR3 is TGCAGTGCGGTTAGCGGGAGATCATATGGGTACGAGCAGTACTTC.

The CDR3 region has the DNA TGTGCCTTTGACAGGGAGGGGACCGGGGAGCTGTTTTTT. It yields the protein CAFDREGTGELFF. The chain employs TRBV30 and TRBJ2-2; tentatively, D is TRBD1 or TRBD2 (7 bases each). The CDR3 is 13 residues long. Per the germline V gene, CDR1 is GTSNPN and CDR2 is SVGIG (reference sequence). The V end lost 7 bases, the J end lost 5 bases, and 14 bases lay between the germline ends.

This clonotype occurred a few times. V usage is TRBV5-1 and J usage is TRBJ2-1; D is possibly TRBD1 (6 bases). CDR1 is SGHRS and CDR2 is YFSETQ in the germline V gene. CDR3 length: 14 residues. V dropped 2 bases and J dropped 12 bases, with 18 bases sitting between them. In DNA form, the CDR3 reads TGCGCCAGCAGCTTTCAGGGGCTGACAAAGGGGCAGTTCTTC. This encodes CASSFQGLTKGQFF.

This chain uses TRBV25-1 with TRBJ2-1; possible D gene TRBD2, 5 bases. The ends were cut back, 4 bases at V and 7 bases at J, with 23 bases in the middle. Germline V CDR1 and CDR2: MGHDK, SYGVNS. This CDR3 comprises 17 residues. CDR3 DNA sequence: TGTGCCAGCAGTGCCTATACTCTAGCAACCAAGCCAAATGAGCAGTTCTTC. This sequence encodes CASSAYTLATKPNEQFF. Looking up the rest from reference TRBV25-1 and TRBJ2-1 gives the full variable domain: EADIYQTPRYLVIGTGKKITLECSQTMGHDKMYWYQQDPGMELHLIHYSYGVNSTEKGDLSSESTVSRIRTEHFPLTLESARPSHTSQYLCASSAYTLATKPNEQFFGPGTRLTVL.

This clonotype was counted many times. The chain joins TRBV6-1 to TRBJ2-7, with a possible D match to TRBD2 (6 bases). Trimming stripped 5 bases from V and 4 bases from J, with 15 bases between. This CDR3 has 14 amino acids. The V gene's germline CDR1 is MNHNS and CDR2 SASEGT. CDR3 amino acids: CASSRAGGTYEQYF. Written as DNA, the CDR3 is TGTGCCAGCAGTCGGGCCGGGGGTACATACGAGCAGTACTTC.

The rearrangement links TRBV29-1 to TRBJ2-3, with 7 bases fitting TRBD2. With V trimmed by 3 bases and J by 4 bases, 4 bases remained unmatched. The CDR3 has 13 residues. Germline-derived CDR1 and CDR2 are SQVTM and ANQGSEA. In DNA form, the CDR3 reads TGCAGCGTTGAGGGACTATGGTCAGATACGCAGTATTTT. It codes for CSVEGLWSDTQYF.

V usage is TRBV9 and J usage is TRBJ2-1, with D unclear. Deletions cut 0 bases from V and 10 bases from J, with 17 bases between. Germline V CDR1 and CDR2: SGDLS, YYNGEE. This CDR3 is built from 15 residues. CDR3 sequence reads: CASSVGPLAVGEQFF. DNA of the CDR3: TGTGCCAGCAGCGTAGGCCCTCTCGCGGTGGGCGAGCAGTTCTTC. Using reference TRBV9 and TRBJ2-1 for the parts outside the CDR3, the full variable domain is DSGVTQTPKHLITATGQRVTLRCSPRSGDLSVYWYQQSLDQGLQFLIQYYNGEERAKGNILERFSAQQFPDLHSELNLSSLELGDSALYFCASSVGPLAVGEQFFGPGTRLTVL.

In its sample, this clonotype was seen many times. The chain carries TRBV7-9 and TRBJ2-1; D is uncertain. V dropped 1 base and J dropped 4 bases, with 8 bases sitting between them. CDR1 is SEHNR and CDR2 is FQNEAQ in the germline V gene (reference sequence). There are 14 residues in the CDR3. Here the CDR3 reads CASSLGPGYNEQFF. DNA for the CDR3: TGTGCCAGCAGCTTAGGTCCAGGATACAATGAGCAGTTCTTC.

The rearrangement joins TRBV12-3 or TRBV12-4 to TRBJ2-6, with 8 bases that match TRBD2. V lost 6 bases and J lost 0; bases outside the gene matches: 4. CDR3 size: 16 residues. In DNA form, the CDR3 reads TGTGCCAGCAGGACACGGGGGGGCTCTGGGGCCAACGTCCTGACTTTC. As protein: CASRTRGGSGANVLTF.

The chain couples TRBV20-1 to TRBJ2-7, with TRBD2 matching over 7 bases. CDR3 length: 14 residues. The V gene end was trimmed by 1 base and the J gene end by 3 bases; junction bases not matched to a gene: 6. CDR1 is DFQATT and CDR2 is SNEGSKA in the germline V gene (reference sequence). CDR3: CSARVGGGYYEQYF. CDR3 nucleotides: TGCAGTGCTAGAGTCGGCGGGGGTTACTACGAGCAGTACTTC.

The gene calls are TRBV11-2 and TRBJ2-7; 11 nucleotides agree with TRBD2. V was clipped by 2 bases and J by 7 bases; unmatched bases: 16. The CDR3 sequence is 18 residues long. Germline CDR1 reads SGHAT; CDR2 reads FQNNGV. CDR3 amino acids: CASSLKTSGSYASGEQYF. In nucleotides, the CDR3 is TGTGCCAGCAGCTTAAAAACTAGCGGGAGTTACGCTTCGGGGGAGCAGTACTTC.

The CDR3 nucleotides read TGTGCTAGTGGGCCGACAGGTTGGGTTACAGACAATGAGCAGTTCTTC. Encoded protein: CASGPTGWVTDNEQFF. J is TRBJ2-1 and V is TRBV12-5; D perhaps matches TRBD1 (6 bases). CDR1 and CDR2 (germline): LGHNT, FRNRAP. V lost 6 bases and J lost 5, with 20 bases in between. The CDR3 loop spans 16 amino acids.

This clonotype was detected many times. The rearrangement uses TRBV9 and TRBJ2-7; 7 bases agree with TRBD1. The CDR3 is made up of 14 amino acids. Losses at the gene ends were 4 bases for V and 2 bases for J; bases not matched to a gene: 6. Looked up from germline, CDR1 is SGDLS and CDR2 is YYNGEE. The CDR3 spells CASSSRTGTYEQYF. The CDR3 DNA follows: TGTGCCAGCAGCTCTAGGACAGGAACCTACGAGCAGTACTTC.

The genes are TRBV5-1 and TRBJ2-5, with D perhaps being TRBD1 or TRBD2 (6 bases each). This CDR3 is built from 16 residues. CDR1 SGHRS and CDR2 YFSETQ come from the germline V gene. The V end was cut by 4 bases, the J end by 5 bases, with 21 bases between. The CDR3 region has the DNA TGCGCCAGCAGCAGGGGGGCCATAAGCAGAAGCGAGACCCAGTACTTC. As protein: CASSRGAISRSETQYF.

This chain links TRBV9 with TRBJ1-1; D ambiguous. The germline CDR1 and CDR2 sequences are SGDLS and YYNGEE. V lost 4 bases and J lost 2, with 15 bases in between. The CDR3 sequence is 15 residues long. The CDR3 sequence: CASSSHLTGNTEAFF. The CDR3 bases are TGTGCCAGCAGCTCACACCTGACGGGTAACACTGAAGCTTTCTTT.

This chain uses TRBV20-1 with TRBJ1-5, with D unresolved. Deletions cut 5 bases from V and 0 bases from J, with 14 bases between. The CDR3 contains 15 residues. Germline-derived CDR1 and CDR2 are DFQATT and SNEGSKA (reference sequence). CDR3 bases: TGCAGTGCTCCCCATGAGCGGAATAGCAATCAGCCCCAGCATTTT. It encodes CSAPHERNSNQPQHF.

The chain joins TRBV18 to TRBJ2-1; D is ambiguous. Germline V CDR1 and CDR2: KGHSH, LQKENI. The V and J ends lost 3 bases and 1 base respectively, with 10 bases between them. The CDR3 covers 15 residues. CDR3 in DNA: TGTGCCAGCTCACCGCCGGACCGATCCTACAATGAGCAGTTCTTC. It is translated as CASSPPDRSYNEQFF.

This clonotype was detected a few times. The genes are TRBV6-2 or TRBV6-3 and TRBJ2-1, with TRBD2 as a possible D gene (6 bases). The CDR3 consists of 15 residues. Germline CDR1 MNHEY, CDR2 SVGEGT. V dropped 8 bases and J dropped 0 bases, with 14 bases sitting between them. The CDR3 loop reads CASGQRRGSYNEQFF. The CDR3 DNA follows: TGTGCCAGCGGCCAGAGGAGGGGCTCCTACAATGAGCAGTTCTTC.

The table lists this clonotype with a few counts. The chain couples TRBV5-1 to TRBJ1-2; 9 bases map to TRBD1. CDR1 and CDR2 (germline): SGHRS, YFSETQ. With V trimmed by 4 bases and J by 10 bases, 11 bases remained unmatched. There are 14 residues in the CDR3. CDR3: CASSISGTGKIYTF. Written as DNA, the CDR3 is TGCGCCAGCAGCATATCCGGGACAGGGAAGATCTACACCTTC.

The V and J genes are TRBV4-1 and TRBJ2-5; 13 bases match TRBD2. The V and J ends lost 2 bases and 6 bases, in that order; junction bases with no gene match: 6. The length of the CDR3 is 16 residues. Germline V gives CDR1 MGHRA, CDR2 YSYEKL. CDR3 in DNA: TGCGCCAGCAGCCAACTACTAGCGGGAGGGCCACAGACCCAGTACTTC. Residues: CASSQLLAGGPQTQYF.

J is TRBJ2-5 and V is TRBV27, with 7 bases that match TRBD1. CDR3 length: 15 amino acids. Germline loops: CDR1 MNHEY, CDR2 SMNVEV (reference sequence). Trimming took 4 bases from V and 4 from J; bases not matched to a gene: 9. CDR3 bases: TGTGCCAGCAGTTCAAGGGGGCGAGGTGTAGAGACCCAGTACTTC. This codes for CASSSRGRGVETQYF.